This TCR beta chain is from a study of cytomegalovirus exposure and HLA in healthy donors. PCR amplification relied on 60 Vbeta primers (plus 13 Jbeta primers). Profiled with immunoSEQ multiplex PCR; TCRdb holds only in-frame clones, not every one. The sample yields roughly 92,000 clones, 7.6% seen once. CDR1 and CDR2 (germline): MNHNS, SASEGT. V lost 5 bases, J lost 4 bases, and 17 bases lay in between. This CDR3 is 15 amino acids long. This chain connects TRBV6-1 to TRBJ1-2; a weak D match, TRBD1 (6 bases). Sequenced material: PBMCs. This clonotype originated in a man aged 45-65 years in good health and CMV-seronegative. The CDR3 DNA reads TGTGCCAGCAGTCCATCCTGGGACACATCCTATGGCTACACCTTC. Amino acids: CASSPSWDTSYGYTF.